This TCR beta chain was recovered during a study of blood T cell repertoires in COVID-19. Study-wide context: Spain, Italy and the United States supplied samples that represented acute and convalescent COVID-19.

Trimming cost V 8 bases and J 9 bases; bases outside gene matches: 11. Germline V gives CDR1 KGHSH, CDR2 LQKENI. The CDR3 has 14 amino acids. Sequencing used immunoSEQ multiplex PCR; TCRdb keeps in-frame clones, though not all of them. This sample has approximately 200,000 clones; about nine tenths occur once, and the top ten carry 4% to 5%. This sequence was found in a woman in her twenties or thirties with acute or convalescent COVID-19. Sequencing input: peripheral blood. This sequence joins TRBV18 and TRBJ2-1; 9 positions match TRBD2. CDR3 residues: CASAGTSFLSEQFF. The DNA of the CDR3 is TGTGCCAGCGCGGGGACTAGCTTCTTGTCTGAGCAGTTCTTC. Based on the CDR3 plus reference TRBV18 and TRBJ2-1, the full variable domain is NAGVMQNPRHLVRRRGQEARLRCSPMKGHSHVYWYRQLPEEGLKFMVYLQKENIIDESGMPKERFSAEFPKEGPSILRIQQVVRGDSAAYFCASAGTSFLSEQFFGPGTRLTVL.